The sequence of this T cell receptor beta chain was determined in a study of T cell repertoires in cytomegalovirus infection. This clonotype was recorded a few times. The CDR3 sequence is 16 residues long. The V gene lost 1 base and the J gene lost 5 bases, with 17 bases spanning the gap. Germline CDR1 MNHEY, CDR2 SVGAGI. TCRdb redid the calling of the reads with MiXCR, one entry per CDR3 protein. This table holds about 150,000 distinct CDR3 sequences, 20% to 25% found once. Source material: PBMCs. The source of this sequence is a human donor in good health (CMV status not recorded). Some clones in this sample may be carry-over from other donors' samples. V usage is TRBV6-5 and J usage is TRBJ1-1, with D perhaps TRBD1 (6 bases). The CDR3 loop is CASSYLAGGGRTEAFF. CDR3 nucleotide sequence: TGTGCCAGCAGTTACTTGGCTGGCGGGGGGCGAACTGAAGCTTTCTTT.